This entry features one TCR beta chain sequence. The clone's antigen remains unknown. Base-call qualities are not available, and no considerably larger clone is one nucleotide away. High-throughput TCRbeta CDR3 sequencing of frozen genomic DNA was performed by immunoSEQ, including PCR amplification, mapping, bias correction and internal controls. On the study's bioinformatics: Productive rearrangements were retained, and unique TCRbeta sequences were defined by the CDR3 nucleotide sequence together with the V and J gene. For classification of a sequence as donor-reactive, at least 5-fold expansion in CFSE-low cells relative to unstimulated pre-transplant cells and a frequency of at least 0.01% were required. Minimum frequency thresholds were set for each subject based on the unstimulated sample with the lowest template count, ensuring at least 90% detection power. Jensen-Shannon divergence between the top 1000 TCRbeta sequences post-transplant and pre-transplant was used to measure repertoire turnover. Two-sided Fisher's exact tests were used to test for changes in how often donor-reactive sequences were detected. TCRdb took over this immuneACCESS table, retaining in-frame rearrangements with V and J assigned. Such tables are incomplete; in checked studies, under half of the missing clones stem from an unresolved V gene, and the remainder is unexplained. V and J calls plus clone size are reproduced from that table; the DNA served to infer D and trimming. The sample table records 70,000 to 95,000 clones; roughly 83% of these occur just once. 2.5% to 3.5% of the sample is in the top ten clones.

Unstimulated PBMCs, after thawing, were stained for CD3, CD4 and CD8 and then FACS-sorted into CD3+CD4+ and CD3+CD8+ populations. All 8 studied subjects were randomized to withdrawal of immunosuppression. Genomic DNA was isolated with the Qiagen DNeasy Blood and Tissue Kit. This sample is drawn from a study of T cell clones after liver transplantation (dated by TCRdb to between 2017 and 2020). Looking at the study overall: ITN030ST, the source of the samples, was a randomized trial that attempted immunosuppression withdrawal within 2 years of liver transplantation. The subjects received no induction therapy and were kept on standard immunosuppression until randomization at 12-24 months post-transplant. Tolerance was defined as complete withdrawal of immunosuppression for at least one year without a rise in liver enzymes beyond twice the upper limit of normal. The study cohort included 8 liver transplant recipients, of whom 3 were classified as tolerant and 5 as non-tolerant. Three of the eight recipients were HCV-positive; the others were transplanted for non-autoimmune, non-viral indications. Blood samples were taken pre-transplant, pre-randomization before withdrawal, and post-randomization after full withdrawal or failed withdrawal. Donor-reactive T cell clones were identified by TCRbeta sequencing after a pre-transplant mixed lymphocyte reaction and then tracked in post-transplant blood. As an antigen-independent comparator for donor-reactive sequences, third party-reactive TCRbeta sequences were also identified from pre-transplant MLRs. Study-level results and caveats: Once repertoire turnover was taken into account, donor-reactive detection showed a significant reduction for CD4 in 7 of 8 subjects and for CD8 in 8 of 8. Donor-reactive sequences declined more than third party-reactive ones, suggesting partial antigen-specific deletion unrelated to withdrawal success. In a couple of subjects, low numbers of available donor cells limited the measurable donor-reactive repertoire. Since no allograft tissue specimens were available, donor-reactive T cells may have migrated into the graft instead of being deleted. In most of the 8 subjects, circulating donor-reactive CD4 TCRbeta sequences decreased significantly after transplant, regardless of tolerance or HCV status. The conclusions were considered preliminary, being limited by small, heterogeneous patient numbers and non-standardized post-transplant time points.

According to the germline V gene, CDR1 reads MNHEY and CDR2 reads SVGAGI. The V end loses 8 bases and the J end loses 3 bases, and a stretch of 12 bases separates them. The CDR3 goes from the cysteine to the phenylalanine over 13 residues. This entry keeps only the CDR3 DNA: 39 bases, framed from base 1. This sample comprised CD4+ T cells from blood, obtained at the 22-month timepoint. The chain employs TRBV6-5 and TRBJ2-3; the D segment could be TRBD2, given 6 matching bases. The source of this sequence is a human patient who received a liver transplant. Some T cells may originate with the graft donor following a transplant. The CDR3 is CASGRRGTDTQYF. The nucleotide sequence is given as TGTGCCAGCGGTAGGCGGGGAACAGATACGCAGTATTTT.